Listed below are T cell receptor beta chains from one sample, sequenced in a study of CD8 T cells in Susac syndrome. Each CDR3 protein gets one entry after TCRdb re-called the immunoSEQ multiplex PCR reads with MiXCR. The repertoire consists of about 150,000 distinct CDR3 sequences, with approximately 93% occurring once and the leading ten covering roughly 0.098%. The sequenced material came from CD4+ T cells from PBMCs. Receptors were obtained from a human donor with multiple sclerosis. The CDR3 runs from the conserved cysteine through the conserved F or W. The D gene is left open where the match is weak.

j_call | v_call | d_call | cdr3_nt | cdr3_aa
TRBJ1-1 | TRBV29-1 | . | TGCAGCTCCATAGGACGGAACACTGAAGCTTTCTTT | CSSIGRNTEAFF
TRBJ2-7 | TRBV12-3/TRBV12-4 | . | TGTGCCAGCAGTACCCGTGGAGTCACCGGCGAGCAGTACTTC | CASSTRGVTGEQYF
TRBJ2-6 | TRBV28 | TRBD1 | TGTGCCAGCAGTCCACATGGGACAGGGACTGGGGCCAACGTCCTGACTTTC | CASSPHGTGTGANVLTF
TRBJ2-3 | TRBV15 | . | TGTGCCACCACCGCCGCGAAGGCTGTTAGCACAGATACGCAGTATTTT | CATTAAKAVSTDTQYF
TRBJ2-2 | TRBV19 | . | TGTGCCAGTAGTATCTGGAAGGGGGTGAACACCGGGGAGCTGTTTTTT | CASSIWKGVNTGELFF
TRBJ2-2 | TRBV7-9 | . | TGTGCCGCGTCGGTGGCAGGTCGATTCACCGGGGAGCTGTTTTTT | CAASVAGRFTGELFF
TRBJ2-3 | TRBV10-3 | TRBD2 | TGTGCCATCAAGACGGGACTAGCGGATAGCACAGATACGCAGTATTTT | CAIKTGLADSTDTQYF
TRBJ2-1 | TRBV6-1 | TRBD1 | TGTGCCAGCATGCTCAGGGGGTCCCTCAGCTCCTACAATGAGCAGTTCTTC | CASMLRGSLSSYNEQFF
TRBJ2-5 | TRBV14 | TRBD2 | TGTGCCAGCAGCCAACCAAGGTGGACTAGCGGGAGGCCCTACCAAGAGACCCAGTACTTC | CASSQPRWTSGRPYQETQYF
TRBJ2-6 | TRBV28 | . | TGTGCCAGCAGTTTCCGGGGCCCTCTCCCTGGGGCCAACGTCCTGACTTTC | CASSFRGPLPGANVLTF
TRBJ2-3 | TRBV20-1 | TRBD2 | TGCAGTGCTAGCGAAGGAGCGGGAGGGCGCGCAGATACGCAGTATTTT | CSASEGAGGRADTQYF
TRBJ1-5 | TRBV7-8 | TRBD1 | TGTGCCAGCAGCTTAGCTCGGGCAGGGGGTCAGCCCCAGCATTTT | CASSLARAGGQPQHF